This T cell receptor beta chain was identified in a study of cytomegalovirus exposure and HLA in healthy donors. Looking at the study overall: Later, an analysis reported that the 100 to 150 validation repertoires had used the same platform as the roughly 660 first-cohort repertoires.

The V gene end was trimmed by 4 bases and the J gene end by 5 bases; junction bases not matched to a gene: 7. Germline CDR1 SGHRS, CDR2 YFSETQ. The CDR3 length is 15 residues. On this clone itself: Its antigen is currently unknown.

Study outcomes and limitations: The dataset shows that most TCR sequences were rare, while some public TCRs occurred in many donors. Investigators reported 164 TCR beta chains as tied to cytomegalovirus.

TCRdb keeps only in-frame clones here, not all; method: immunoSEQ multiplex PCR. The sample includes about 120,000 clones, 85% to 90% of them seen just once. The sample comprised PBMCs. The chain is built from TRBV5-1 and TRBJ1-2; 11 bases match TRBD1. The source of this sequence is a woman in her twenties or thirties in good health and CMV-seronegative. As DNA, the CDR3 is TGCGCCAGCAGCCCCCAGGGGACAGGGGGGTATGGCTACACCTTC. Translation gives CASSPQGTGGYGYTF.